This T cell receptor (beta chain) appears in the sequencing data of a study of radiotherapy plus CTLA-4 blockade in lung cancer. Study background: Disease control reached more than 25%, with objective responses in less than 20%. Study observations and caveats: TCR clones originating in tumors grew in number in blood after radiotherapy plus ipilimumab. Reported findings show early blood T cell clone dynamics, with interferon-beta, best predicted response.

V gave up 1 base and J gave up 3 bases; unmatched junction bases: 2. This CDR3 contains 14 residues. Germline V gene lookup returns CDR1 LGHNA and CDR2 YSLEER. CTLA-4 blockade with ipilimumab, together with focal radiation, was given to patients with chemo-refractory metastatic non-small-cell lung cancer. Measured with immunoSEQ multiplex PCR; TCRdb has only the in-frame clones, and not every one. The sample lists roughly 110,000 clones; approximately 81% were seen once. This clone was counted between two and nine times. Its specificity is not known. The receptor's source is a human donor with non-small cell lung cancer that progressed on radiotherapy plus ipilimumab. Some clones in this sample may be carry-over from other donors' samples. The rearrangement links TRBV4-3 to TRBJ1-2; 7 positions match TRBD1. The sample in question was peripheral blood, obtained from a patient treated with radiotherapy plus ipilimumab. This chain's CDR3 is CASSQVGTDYGYTF. CDR3 coding DNA: TGCGCCAGCAGCCAAGTCGGGACAGACTATGGCTACACCTTC.